This T cell receptor beta chain was sequenced during a study of blood T cell repertoires in COVID-19. In the study overall: COVID-19 samples, acute and convalescent, were from the United States, Italy and Spain.

Germline V gives CDR1 SGHVS, CDR2 FNYEAQ. V shed 5 bases, J shed 2 bases, and the junction held 9 bases outside the gene matches. The CDR3 has 16 residues. This table comes from immunoSEQ multiplex PCR, and its TCRdb copy is limited to in-frame clones, with some not included. The table records 200,000 to 300,000 clones, 65% to 85% of them present only once. This receptor was taken from a human donor in a cohort sampled during active COVID-19. The chain is built from TRBV7-6 and TRBJ2-5; 9 bases align to TRBD1. Specimen: peripheral blood. CDR3 DNA: TGTGCCAGCAGCACTCGACAGGGGGTGGCTCAAGAGACCCAGTACTTC. It specifies CASSTRQGVAQETQYF.